This T cell receptor beta chain was obtained from a study of early T cells in non-severe SARS-CoV-2 infection. Overall study context: Sequenced bulk RNA came from whole blood that was unsorted, and chains were unpaired. Overall study results and limits: The VDJdb matching leaned toward anti-spike CD8 responses and overlooked private and CD4 specificities.

Concerning this clonotype itself: No antigen is known for it.

Unique molecular identifiers were affixed to single, distinct cDNA molecules. TCRdb called the 5' RACE reads again in MiXCR, with one record for every CDR3 protein. The sample includes about 36,000 distinct CDR3 sequences, about 9.3% of them seen just once. The V gene lost 3 bases and the J gene lost 2 bases, with 12 bases spanning the gap. This CDR3 region has 16 residues. CDR1 is SGHRS, CDR2 YFSETQ, per germline. The gene calls are TRBV5-1 and TRBJ1-6; D may be TRBD1 (6 bases). The receptor was isolated from an adult who was a healthcare worker with PCR-confirmed SARS-CoV-2 infection or an uninfected control (not recorded which). The material sequenced was whole blood. CDR3 protein: CASSSIQGTYNSPLHF. The DNA of the CDR3 is TGCGCCAGCAGCTCGATACAGGGAACCTATAATTCACCCCTCCACTTT.